Shown below are 8 T cell receptor beta chains from a single sample sequenced in a study of blood T cell repertoires in COVID-19. Measured with immunoSEQ multiplex PCR; TCRdb has only the in-frame clones, and not every one. The sample shows about 90,000 clones, approximately 86% of them seen only once. Sequencing used peripheral blood. These receptors came from a man older than 75 with acute or convalescent COVID-19.

This chain links TRBV6-5 with TRBJ2-2; no clear D. CDR3 size: 13 residues. V lost 0 bases, J lost 4 bases, and 3 bases lay in between. From germline, CDR1 is MNHEY and CDR2 SVGAGI. The chain's CDR3 is CASSYSGTGELFF. The CDR3 region has the DNA TGTGCCAGCAGTTACTCCGGCACCGGGGAGCTGTTTTTT.

The chain carries TRBV19 and TRBJ2-7; 12 bases agree with TRBD2. The CDR3 runs 14 residues. Unmatched junction bases numbered 3, after V lost 5 bases and J lost 4 bases. Germline V CDR1 and CDR2: LNHDA, SQIVND (reference sequence). Here the CDR3 DNA reads TGTGCCAGTAGTTCAGGGACTAGCGGGTACGAGCAGTACTTC. Amino acid sequence: CASSSGTSGYEQYF. Using reference TRBV19 and TRBJ2-7 for the parts outside the CDR3, the full variable domain is DGGITQSPKYLFRKEGQNVTLSCEQNLNHDAMYWYRQDPGQGLRLIYYSQIVNDFQKGDIAEGYSVSREKKESFPLTVTSAQKNPTAFYLCASSSGTSGYEQYFGPGTRLTVT.

V is TRBV28 and J is TRBJ2-3, with a tentative D call TRBD2 (5 bases). The CDR3 consists of 14 residues. V was pared by 4 bases and J by 5 bases, with 13 bases between. From germline, CDR1 is MDHEN and CDR2 SYDVKM. The CDR3 protein is CASSSSGLEDTQYF. In DNA, the CDR3 is TGTGCCAGCAGTTCCAGCGGACTGGAAGATACGCAGTATTTT.

This clone was observed once. The chain employs TRBV3-1 (or the pseudogene TRBV3-2) and TRBJ1-4, with D perhaps TRBD1 (5 bases). Germline assignment: CDR1 LGHDT and CDR2 YNNKEL (reference sequence). V lost 2 bases and J 7 bases, leaving 11 bases between the germline ends. CDR3 length equals 14 residues. The CDR3 nucleotides are TGTGCCAGCAGCCAACGGCAGGGAGGTGAAAAACTGTTTTTT. It is translated as CASSQRQGGEKLFF.

The chain couples TRBV10-3 to TRBJ2-7; 9 nucleotides agree with TRBD2. CDR3 length: 13 amino acids. CDR1 is ENHRY and CDR2 is SYGVKD in the germline V gene. J gave up 5 bases and V 10 bases, and 9 bases lay outside the gene matches. The CDR3 region is CATGLSGRNEQYF. In nucleotides, the CDR3 is TGTGCCACGGGGCTTAGCGGGAGAAACGAGCAGTACTTC.

The V and J genes are TRBV2 and TRBJ2-3; 10 bases map to TRBD2. CDR1 is SNHLY and CDR2 is FYNNEI in the germline V gene. The CDR3 length is 14 residues. The V and J ends lost 7 bases and 4 bases, in that order; junction bases with no gene match: 5. The CDR3 region is CASIKRGGADTQYF. In DNA form, the CDR3 reads TGTGCCAGCATTAAGCGGGGGGGGGCAGATACGCAGTATTTT.

V usage is TRBV7-9 and J usage is TRBJ2-3, with 9 bases identical to TRBD2. Germline CDR1 SEHNR, CDR2 FQNEAQ (reference sequence). V trimming: 6 bases; J trimming: 0 bases; junction bases outside the gene matches: 7. This CDR3 is 16 amino acids long. The CDR3 loop reads CASRPRTSESTDTQYF. CDR3 coding DNA: TGTGCCAGCAGACCCCGGACTAGCGAGAGCACAGATACGCAGTATTTT.

The chain combines TRBV28 with TRBJ1-5; 8 bases match TRBD1. CDR1 is MDHEN, CDR2 SYDVKM, per germline. J was trimmed by 9 bases and V by 5 bases; bases with no gene match: 3. The CDR3 sequence is 12 residues long. CDR3 nucleotides: TGTGCCAGCAGTGGGACAGGTCGGCCCCAGCATTTT. This gives the protein CASSGTGRPQHF. The complete variable domain, with remaining parts taken from reference TRBV28 and TRBJ1-5, reads DVKVTQSSRYLVKRTGEKVFLECVQDMDHENMFWYRQDPGLGLRLIYFSYDVKMKEKGDIPEGYSVSREKKERFSLILESASTNQTSMYLCASSGTGRPQHFGDGTRLSIL.